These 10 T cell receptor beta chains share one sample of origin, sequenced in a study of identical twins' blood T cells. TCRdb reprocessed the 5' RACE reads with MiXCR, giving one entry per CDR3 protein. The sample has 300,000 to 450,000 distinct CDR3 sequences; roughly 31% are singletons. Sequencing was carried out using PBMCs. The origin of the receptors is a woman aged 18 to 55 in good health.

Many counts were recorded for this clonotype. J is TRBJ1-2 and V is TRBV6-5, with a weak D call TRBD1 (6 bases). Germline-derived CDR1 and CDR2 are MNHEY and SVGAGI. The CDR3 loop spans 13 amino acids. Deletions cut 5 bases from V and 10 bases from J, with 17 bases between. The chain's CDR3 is CASSLQTGGDYTF. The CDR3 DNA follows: TGTGCCAGCAGTCTACAGACAGGCGGGGACTACACCTTC.

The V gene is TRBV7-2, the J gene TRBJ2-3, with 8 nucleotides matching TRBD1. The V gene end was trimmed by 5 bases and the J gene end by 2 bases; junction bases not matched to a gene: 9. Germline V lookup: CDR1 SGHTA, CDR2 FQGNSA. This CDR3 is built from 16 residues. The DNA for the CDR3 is TGTGCCAGCAGCCGGTTGGGGACAGGCTTCACAGATACGCAGTATTTT. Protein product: CASSRLGTGFTDTQYF. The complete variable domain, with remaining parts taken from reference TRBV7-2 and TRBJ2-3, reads GAGVSQSPSNKVTEKGKDVELRCDPISGHTALYWYRQSLGQGLEFLIYFQGNSAPDKSGLPSDRFSAERTGGSVSTLTIQRTQQEDSAVYLCASSRLGTGFTDTQYFGPGTRLTVL.

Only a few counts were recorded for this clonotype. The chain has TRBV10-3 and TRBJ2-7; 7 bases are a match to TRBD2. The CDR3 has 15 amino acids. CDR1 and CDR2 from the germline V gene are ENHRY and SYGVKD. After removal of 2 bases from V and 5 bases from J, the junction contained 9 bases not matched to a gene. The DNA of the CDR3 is TGTGCCATCAGTGAGATCGCCGCGGGAGAGGACGAGCAGTACTTC. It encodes CAISEIAAGEDEQYF.

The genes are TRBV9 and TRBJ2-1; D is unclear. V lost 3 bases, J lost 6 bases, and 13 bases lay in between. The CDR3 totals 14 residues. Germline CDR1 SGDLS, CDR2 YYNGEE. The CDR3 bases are TGTGCCAGCAGCGCCAGACAAGGCCGCAATGAGCAGTTCTTC. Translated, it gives CASSARQGRNEQFF.

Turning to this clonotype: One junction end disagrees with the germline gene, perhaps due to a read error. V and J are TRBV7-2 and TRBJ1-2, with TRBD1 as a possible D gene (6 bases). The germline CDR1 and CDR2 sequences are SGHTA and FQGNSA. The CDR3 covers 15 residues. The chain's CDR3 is CASSLSAGDLYGYTF. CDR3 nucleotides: TGTGCCAGCAGCTTGAGCGCAGGGGACCTCTATGGTTACACCTTC.

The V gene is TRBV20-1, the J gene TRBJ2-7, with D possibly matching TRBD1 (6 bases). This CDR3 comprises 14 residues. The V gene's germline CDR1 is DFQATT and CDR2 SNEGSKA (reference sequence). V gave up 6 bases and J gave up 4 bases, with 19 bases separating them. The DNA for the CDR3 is TGCAGTGCCCTGACAGGTCGCCTTGGGTACGAGCAGTACTTC. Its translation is CSALTGRLGYEQYF.

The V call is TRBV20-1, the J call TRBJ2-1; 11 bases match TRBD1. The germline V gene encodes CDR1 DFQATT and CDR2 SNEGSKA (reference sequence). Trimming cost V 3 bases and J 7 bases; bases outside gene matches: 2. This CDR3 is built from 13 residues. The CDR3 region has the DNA TGCAGTGCTAGCGGGACAGGGGGTAATGAGCAGTTCTTC. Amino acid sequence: CSASGTGGNEQFF.

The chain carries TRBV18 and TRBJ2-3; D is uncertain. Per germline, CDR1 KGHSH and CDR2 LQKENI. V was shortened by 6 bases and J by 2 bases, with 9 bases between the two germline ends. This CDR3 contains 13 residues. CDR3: CASSPSYTDTQYF. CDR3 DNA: TGTGCCAGCTCGCCGAGTTACACAGATACGCAGTATTTT.

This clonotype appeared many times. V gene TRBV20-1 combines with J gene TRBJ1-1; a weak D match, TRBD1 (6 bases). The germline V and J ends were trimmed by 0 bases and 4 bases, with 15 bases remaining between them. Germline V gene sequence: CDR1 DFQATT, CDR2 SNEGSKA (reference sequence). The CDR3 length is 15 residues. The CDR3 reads CSARDQGRGVTEAFF. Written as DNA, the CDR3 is TGCAGTGCTAGAGATCAGGGCAGGGGCGTCACTGAAGCTTTCTTT.

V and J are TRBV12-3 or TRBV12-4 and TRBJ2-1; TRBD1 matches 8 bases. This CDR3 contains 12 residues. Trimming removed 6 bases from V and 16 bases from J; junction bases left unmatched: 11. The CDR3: CASSLQDRDSFF. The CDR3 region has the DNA TGTGCCAGCAGCCTTCAGGACAGGGATTCCTTCTTC.